The 14 T cell receptor beta chains given below trace back to one sample, sequenced in a study of vaccination and CD4 T cells after COVID-19. No antigens are known for them. Treatment specified: roughly 10-day PBMC culture with coronavirus spike peptide pools or control peptides (ViraFEST assay). Collection of the unexposed donor's CD4+ T cells took place before the COVID-19 pandemic (2011-2018). Sequenced with the Oncomine TCR Beta short-read assay was DNA taken from cultured CD4+ T cells. TCRdb redid the calling of the PCR reads with MiXCR, one entry per CDR3 protein. The sample contains approximately 4,600 distinct CDR3 sequences, roughly 60% of which appear only once. Material: CD4+ T cells from blood, cultured in vitro. These receptors were obtained from a human donor in good health.

The rearrangement links TRBV7-2 to TRBJ1-1; TRBD1 matches at 8 bases. This CDR3 comprises 13 residues. The ends lost 6 bases at V and 4 bases at J; junction bases unmatched: 4. Germline V gives CDR1 SGHTA, CDR2 FQGNSA. CDR3: CASRFTGGTEAFF. The CDR3 nucleotides are TGTGCCAGCAGATTTACAGGGGGCACTGAAGCTTTCTTT. Supplemented by reference TRBV7-2 and TRBJ1-1, the full variable domain reads GAGVSQSPSNKVTEKGKDVELRCDPISGHTALYWYRQSLGQGLEFLIYFQGNSAPDKSGLPSDRFSAERTGGSVSTLTIQRTQQEDSAVYLCASRFTGGTEAFFGQGTRLTVV.

The CDR3 nucleotides are TGCAGTGCTAGAGGTTCAAGGTTAAAAGAGACCCAGTACTTC. The encoded protein is CSARGSRLKETQYF. The V call is TRBV20-1, the J call TRBJ2-5; no reliable D call. The CDR3 loop spans 14 amino acids. Trimming removed 1 base at V and 3 bases at J, with 12 bases between. The germline V gene has CDR1 DFQATT and CDR2 SNEGSKA (reference sequence).

This clonotype came up a few times. The chain carries TRBV6-2 or TRBV6-3 and TRBJ1-1, with 8 nucleotides matching TRBD1. V lost 5 bases and J lost 3; bases outside the gene matches: 2. The CDR3 loop spans 13 amino acids. Germline CDR1 MNHEY, CDR2 SVGEGT. CDR3: CASSKTGDTEAFF. The CDR3, as DNA: TGTGCCAGCAGTAAGACAGGGGACACTGAAGCTTTCTTT.

The rearrangement links TRBV7-6 to TRBJ1-1; D unclear. Germline V gene data show CDR1 as SGHVS and CDR2 as FNYEAQ. The CDR3 runs to 13 residues. V was trimmed by 0 bases and J by 2 bases, leaving 4 bases between them. In DNA, the CDR3 is TGTGCCAGCAGCTTAGCAGCAAACACTGAAGCTTTCTTT. It is translated as CASSLAANTEAFF.

The table lists this clonotype with a few counts. The rearrangement links TRBV7-6 to TRBJ2-5, with unresolved D. Trimming took off 1 base at V and 5 bases at J, with 11 bases between the two ends. Per the germline V gene, CDR1 is SGHVS and CDR2 is FNYEAQ. There are 14 residues in the CDR3. CDR3 amino acids: CASSLEAPRETQYF. Written as DNA, the CDR3 is TGTGCCAGCAGCTTAGAGGCACCACGGGAGACCCAGTACTTC.

The chain links TRBV7-9 to TRBJ2-7; 11 bases align to TRBD2. With V trimmed by 3 bases and J by 5 bases, 9 bases remained unmatched. In germline, CDR1 is SEHNR, CDR2 FQNEAQ (reference sequence). The CDR3 consists of 16 residues. CDR3 nucleotides: TGTGCCAGCAGCTTCCTTGGTAGCGGGGGGGCGAACGAGCAGTACTTC. Its protein is CASSFLGSGGANEQYF.

This clonotype has only one observation. The chain has TRBV19 and TRBJ2-3; possibly TRBD1 or TRBD2 for D (5 bases each). CDR1 and CDR2 from the germline V gene are LNHDA and SQIVND (reference sequence). The CDR3 covers 15 residues. V was cut by 3 bases and J by 5 bases, with 15 bases left in between. CDR3 sequence (DNA): TGTGCCAGTAGTATGGGACGGACACGCCGAGATACGCAGTATTTT. Its translation: CASSMGRTRRDTQYF.

The V and J genes are TRBV5-1 and TRBJ1-1, with 7 positions matching TRBD1. Germline trimming cut 7 bases from V and 0 bases from J; bases unmatched to any gene: 6. Germline V gene sequence: CDR1 SGHRS, CDR2 YFSETQ. This CDR3 is 14 amino acids long. CDR3 loop: CASQPGQLNTEAFF. In DNA, the CDR3 is TGCGCCAGCCAGCCGGGACAGTTGAACACTGAAGCTTTCTTT.

In this sample, this clonotype turned up a few times. V usage is TRBV7-2 and J usage is TRBJ1-5; D is unclear. Germline V CDR1 and CDR2: SGHTA, FQGNSA. The CDR3 contains 13 residues. V was cut by 8 bases and J by 2 bases, with 10 bases left in between. The CDR3: CASGSRGNQPQHF. DNA of the CDR3: TGTGCCAGCGGTTCTAGAGGCAATCAGCCCCAGCATTTT.

The CDR3 sequence: CASRPPLRWGVNTEAFF. The CDR3 region has the DNA TGTGCCAGCAGGCCTCCATTAAGGTGGGGGGTGAACACTGAAGCTTTCTTT. This chain joins TRBV7-9 and TRBJ1-1, with a tentative D call TRBD1 (5 bases). V lost 6 bases to trimming and J lost 0 bases, with 20 bases between them. The CDR3 loop spans 17 amino acids. Looked up from germline, CDR1 is SEHNR and CDR2 is FQNEAQ (reference sequence). The variable domain in full, completed from reference TRBV7-9 and TRBJ1-1, reads DTGVSQNPRHKITKRGQNVTFRCDPISEHNRLYWYRQTLGQGPEFLTYFQNEAQLEKSRLLSDRFSAERPKGSFSTLEIQRTEQGDSAMYLCASRPPLRWGVNTEAFFGQGTRLTVV.

The chain has TRBV20-1 and TRBJ1-2; 8 bases map to TRBD1. The CDR3 runs 14 residues. V was pared by 1 base and J by 5 bases, with 6 bases of the junction left unmatched. Germline CDR1 DFQATT, CDR2 SNEGSKA (reference sequence). Written as DNA, the CDR3 is TGCAGTGCTAGAGCAGCAGGGGGCATGTATGGCTACACCTTC. Translated: CSARAAGGMYGYTF.

This clonotype has only one observation. The rearrangement joins TRBV6-1 to TRBJ1-2; weak D call: TRBD1 (5 bases). V lost 6 bases to trimming and J lost 10 bases, with 18 bases between them. This CDR3 has 13 residues. From germline, CDR1 is MNHNS and CDR2 SASEGT. CDR3 sequence reads: CASSTPSGRDYTF. CDR3 DNA: TGTGCCAGCAGCACGCCCTCGGGGCGCGACTACACCTTC.

The sample holds a few counts of this clonotype. V gene TRBV6-2 or TRBV6-3 combines with J gene TRBJ1-5; D might be TRBD1 (5 bases). Trimming took off 8 bases at V and 5 bases at J, with 16 bases between the two ends. The germline CDR1 and CDR2 sequences are MNHEY and SVGEGT. The CDR3 has 14 residues. This CDR3 is CASLPGRGYQPQHF. The CDR3 DNA follows: TGTGCCAGCCTCCCCGGCCGGGGGTATCAGCCCCAGCATTTT.

This chain joins TRBV10-3 and TRBJ2-7; TRBD1 agrees at 7 bases. V shed 4 bases, J shed 3 bases, and the junction held 3 bases outside the gene matches. The germline V gene has CDR1 ENHRY and CDR2 SYGVKD. This CDR3 has 13 residues. CDR3 loop: CAISVGGNYEQYF. In nucleotides, the CDR3 is TGTGCCATCAGTGTAGGGGGCAACTACGAGCAGTACTTC.